This entry lists 8 T cell receptor beta chains sequenced from one sample in a study of blood T cell repertoires in COVID-19. The protocol was immunoSEQ multiplex PCR, while the TCRdb copy is restricted to in-frame clones and leaves out a portion. The sample includes under 200,000 clones, 65% to 90% of them seen just once. The source material was peripheral blood. Receptor source: a human donor in a cohort sampled during active COVID-19.

This chain connects TRBV14 to TRBJ2-7, with D tentatively TRBD2 (5 bases). CDR3 length: 12 residues. Germline CDR1 SGHDN, CDR2 FVKESK. The germline V and J ends were trimmed by 4 bases and 3 bases, with 7 bases remaining between them. The CDR3 reads CASSPRGYEQYF. The CDR3 region has the DNA TGTGCCAGCAGCCCCCGGGGCTACGAGCAGTACTTC.

This clone has just one count. This chain's CDR3 is CASSTHEKLFF. The DNA for the CDR3 is TGTGCCAGCAGTACACATGAAAAACTGTTTTTT. The V gene is TRBV6-6, the J gene TRBJ1-4; D unresolved. The CDR3 is 11 residues long. Trimming pared 5 bases from V and 6 bases from J, leaving 4 bases between. Germline values: CDR1 MNHNY, CDR2 SVGAGI (reference sequence).

The V call is TRBV6-5, the J call TRBJ1-3; TRBD1 aligns across 8 bases. Germline CDR1 MNHEY, CDR2 SVGAGI. V was clipped by 5 bases and J by 3 bases; unmatched bases: 6. The CDR3 is 15 residues long. The CDR3 coding sequence is TGTGCCAGCAGTCTCCAGGGGGCCGGTGGAAACACCATATATTTT. This encodes CASSLQGAGGNTIYF.

This chain links TRBV5-5 with TRBJ2-5; 8 nucleotides align to TRBD1. The germline V gene encodes CDR1 SGHKS and CDR2 YYEKEE (reference sequence). V shed 0 bases and J 4 bases; nucleotides not matched to a gene: 8. The CDR3 runs 16 residues. The CDR3 region has the DNA TGTGCCAGCAGCTTGGAGTATGGGACAGGATTAGAGACCCAGTACTTC. Its translation is CASSLEYGTGLETQYF.

The chain has TRBV9 and TRBJ2-3; 9 positions agree with TRBD1. This CDR3 has 15 amino acids. The V segment lost 0 bases and the J segment 4 bases; nucleotides outside the gene matches: 3. The germline V gene has CDR1 SGDLS and CDR2 YYNGEE. This chain's CDR3 is CASSVEGQGPDTQYF. The CDR3 coding sequence is TGTGCCAGCAGCGTAGAGGGACAGGGTCCAGATACGCAGTATTTT.

This chain joins TRBV9 and TRBJ1-3, with D perhaps TRBD1 (5 bases). Germline values: CDR1 SGDLS, CDR2 YYNGEE. V was cut by 4 bases and J by 2 bases, with 10 bases left in between. This CDR3 is 14 amino acids long. This chain's CDR3 is CASSIQGTGNTIYF. CDR3 in DNA: TGTGCCAGCAGCATTCAGGGAACTGGAAACACCATATATTTT.

The chain combines TRBV14 with TRBJ2-1; a weak D match, TRBD1 (5 bases). Germline V gives CDR1 SGHDN, CDR2 FVKESK. The CDR3 sequence is 17 residues long. Trimming stripped 0 bases from V and 7 bases from J, with 19 bases between. The CDR3 sequence: CASSQDLTGRAANEQFF. CDR3 DNA: TGTGCCAGCAGCCAAGATCTAACGGGCAGGGCCGCGAATGAGCAGTTCTTC.

For this clone: Its ends do not fully match the called genes, so a read error is possible. This chain's CDR3 is CASSILGQGVPLMDF. The CDR3 DNA reads as TGTGCCAGTAGTATTTTGGGACAGGGAGTCCCCCTCATGGATTTT. V usage is TRBV19 and J usage is TRBJ1-5, with TRBD1 identical over 9 bases. The CDR3 length is 15 residues. Germline assignment: CDR1 LNHDA and CDR2 SQIVND (reference sequence).